Listed below are T cell receptor beta chains from one sample, sequenced in a study of CD8 T cells in ankylosing spondylitis. Each CDR3 protein is one row after TCRdb ran MiXCR on the 5' RACE reads. The sample holds approximately 340,000 distinct CDR3 sequences, roughly 14% seen once. Sequencing used blood, either unsorted or a sorted T cell fraction (not recorded which). The receptors derive from a male donor with ankylosing spondylitis or in good health (not recorded which). The CDR3 runs from the conserved cysteine through the conserved F or W. Fields, in order: V gene, D gene, J gene, clone size, CDR3 protein, CDR3 DNA. A D gene is named only where the DNA matches it firmly. Expanded clones are given a class, and other clones once, few, many or no size at all.

V: TRBV5-1
D: NA
J: TRBJ2-5
size: many
CDR3: CASFVGPGDYQYF
DNA: TGCGCCAGCTTTGTGGGTCCCGGGGATTACCAGTACTTC

V: TRBV10-3
D: NA
J: TRBJ2-5
size: few
CDR3: CAIAATSGRGTQYF
DNA: TGTGCCATCGCGGCGACGTCGGGACGGGGGACCCAGTACTTC

V: TRBV12-3/TRBV12-4
D: NA
J: TRBJ2-5
size: few
CDR3: CASSVDRQETQYF
DNA: TGTGCCAGCAGTGTGGACAGACAAGAGACCCAGTACTTC

V: TRBV5-1
D: NA
J: TRBJ2-6
size: NA
CDR3: CASSRISGANVLTF
DNA: TGCGCCAGCAGCCGAATCTCTGGGGCCAACGTCCTGACTTTC

V: TRBV5-1
D: TRBD1
J: TRBJ2-7
size: many
CDR3: CASSFITGDEQYF
DNA: TGCGCCAGCAGCTTCATCACAGGGGACGAGCAGTACTTC

V: TRBV20-1
D: TRBD2
J: TRBJ2-5
size: NA
CDR3: CSATPWTSVGETQYF
DNA: TGCAGTGCAACGCCCTGGACTAGCGTGGGGGAGACCCAGTACTTC

V: TRBV20-1
D: TRBD1
J: TRBJ2-7
size: few
CDR3: CSATDRGYEQYF
DNA: TGCAGTGCTACGGACAGGGGGTATGAGCAGTACTTC

V: TRBV5-1
D: NA
J: TRBJ1-2
size: few
CDR3: CASSLPDRPYGYTF
DNA: TGCGCCAGCAGCTTGCCCGACAGGCCCTATGGCTACACCTTC

V: TRBV19
D: NA
J: TRBJ1-4
size: NA
CDR3: CASSTDRLATNEKLFF
DNA: TGTGCCAGTAGTACCGACAGGCTGGCAACTAATGAAAAACTGTTTTTT

V: TRBV5-1
D: NA
J: TRBJ1-2
size: few
CDR3: CASSLNWKAVNYGYTF
DNA: TGCGCCAGCAGCTTGAATTGGAAGGCAGTTAACTATGGCTACACCTTC

V: TRBV21-1
D: NA
J: TRBJ2-7
size: few
CDR3: CASSSRGLNQPSYEQYF
DNA: TGTGCCAGCAGCTCAAGAGGACTGAACCAGCCCTCCTACGAGCAGTACTTC

V: TRBV18
D: TRBD1
J: TRBJ1-2
size: few
CDR3: CASSPSGTEDGYTF
DNA: TGTGCCAGCTCACCCTCCGGGACAGAGGATGGCTACACCTTC

V: TRBV5-1
D: TRBD2
J: TRBJ2-3
size: few
CDR3: CASSSPNKRESPDTQYF
DNA: TGCGCCAGCAGCTCGCCCAATAAGCGGGAGTCGCCAGATACGCAGTATTTT

V: TRBV2
D: TRBD2
J: TRBJ2-1
size: few
CDR3: CASRGLAGVENEQFF
DNA: TGTGCCAGCAGGGGACTAGCGGGGGTAGAGAATGAGCAGTTCTTC

V: TRBV12-3/TRBV12-4
D: NA
J: TRBJ2-1
size: few
CDR3: CASSTRRHEQFF
DNA: TGTGCCAGCAGTACGCGGAGGCATGAGCAGTTCTTC

V: TRBV5-1
D: NA
J: TRBJ1-2
size: many
CDR3: CASSLASFERGYTF
DNA: TGCGCCAGCAGCTTGGCGTCCTTCGAACGTGGCTACACCTTC

V: TRBV5-5
D: NA
J: TRBJ2-5
size: few
CDR3: CASSLDGEQTQYF
DNA: TGTGCCAGCAGCTTGGATGGGGAACAGACCCAGTACTTC

V: TRBV20-1
D: NA
J: TRBJ1-1
size: many
CDR3: CSAGDFLAFF
DNA: TGCAGTGCTGGGGACTTTCTGGCTTTCTTT

V: TRBV5-6
D: NA
J: TRBJ2-2
size: NA
CDR3: CASGPGLHTGELFF
DNA: TGTGCCAGCGGCCCCGGGCTCCACACCGGGGAGCTGTTTTTT

V: TRBV3-1
D: TRBD1
J: TRBJ1-2
size: NA
CDR3: CASSLRQGGYGYTF
DNA: TGTGCCAGCAGCCTTCGACAGGGAGGCTATGGCTACACCTTC

V: TRBV5-5
D: TRBD1
J: TRBJ1-1
size: few
CDR3: CASSRQGAAEAFF
DNA: TGTGCCAGCAGCCGACAGGGGGCTGCTGAAGCTTTCTTT

V: TRBV10-2
D: TRBD1
J: TRBJ2-5
size: NA
CDR3: CASRVDRGPTTQYF
DNA: TGCGCCAGCAGGGTGGACAGGGGGCCAACGACCCAGTACTTC

V: TRBV6-1
D: NA
J: TRBJ1-1
size: many
CDR3: CASSDQVNTEAFF
DNA: TGTGCCAGCAGTGACCAGGTAAACACTGAAGCTTTCTTT

V: TRBV29-1
D: NA
J: TRBJ1-1
size: NA
CDR3: CSVLTRGEAFF
DNA: TGCAGCGTACTAACTCGAGGAGAAGCTTTCTTT

V: TRBV12-3/TRBV12-4
D: NA
J: TRBJ2-2
size: few
CDR3: CASSLARRSTGELFF
DNA: TGTGCCAGCAGTTTAGCCCGCCGTTCCACCGGGGAGCTGTTTTTT

V: TRBV20-1
D: TRBD1
J: TRBJ1-1
size: few
CDR3: CSARETGTGNTEAFF
DNA: TGCAGTGCTAGAGAGACTGGGACAGGGAACACTGAAGCTTTCTTT

V: TRBV7-9
D: NA
J: TRBJ2-7
size: few
CDR3: CASSLSGGEQYF
DNA: TGTGCCAGCAGCTTAAGTGGGGGCGAGCAGTACTTC

V: TRBV12-3/TRBV12-4
D: NA
J: TRBJ1-2
size: NA
CDR3: CASSPGTPGVYGYTF
DNA: TGTGCCAGCAGTCCCGGGACACCGGGCGTATATGGCTACACCTTC

V: TRBV19
D: NA
J: TRBJ2-1
size: few
CDR3: CASSIGPNALQFF
DNA: TGTGCCAGTAGTATAGGCCCGAATGCGCTTCAGTTCTTC

V: TRBV12-3/TRBV12-4
D: TRBD1
J: TRBJ2-7
size: NA
CDR3: CASSLDRGVGEQYF
DNA: TGTGCCAGCAGTCTAGACAGGGGGGTGGGAGAGCAGTACTTC

V: TRBV7-8
D: NA
J: TRBJ1-5
size: many
CDR3: CASSLFMGNQPQHF
DNA: TGTGCCAGCAGCTTATTTATGGGCAATCAGCCCCAGCATTTT

V: TRBV20-1
D: NA
J: TRBJ2-7
size: NA
CDR3: CSAGPRNYEQYF
DNA: TGCAGTGCTGGGCCGAGGAATTACGAGCAGTACTTC

V: TRBV29-1
D: TRBD2
J: TRBJ2-3
size: few
CDR3: CSVLSGRTSTDTQYF
DNA: TGCAGCGTTCTTAGCGGGAGGACTTCCACAGATACGCAGTATTTT

V: TRBV29-1
D: NA
J: TRBJ1-1
size: NA
CDR3: CSVESGWGAFF
DNA: TGCAGCGTTGAATCAGGGTGGGGGGCTTTCTTT

V: TRBV5-1
D: NA
J: TRBJ2-7
size: many
CDR3: CASSLQGSSYEQYF
DNA: TGCGCCAGCAGCTTGCAAGGGAGCTCCTACGAGCAGTACTTC

V: TRBV29-1
D: NA
J: TRBJ1-1
size: NA
CDR3: CSAGGGGRNTEAFF
DNA: TGCAGCGCTGGGGGCGGCGGACGGAACACTGAAGCTTTCTTT

V: TRBV12-3/TRBV12-4
D: TRBD2
J: TRBJ2-1
size: few
CDR3: CASSFSSGEQFF
DNA: TGTGCCAGCAGTTTCTCTAGCGGTGAGCAGTTCTTC

V: TRBV12-3/TRBV12-4
D: NA
J: TRBJ2-4
size: NA
CDR3: CASSYETGLAKNIQYF
DNA: TGTGCCAGCAGTTACGAGACAGGTCTGGCCAAAAACATTCAGTACTTC

V: TRBV14
D: NA
J: TRBJ2-3
size: few
CDR3: CASSQELGTYTDTQYF
DNA: TGTGCCAGCAGCCAAGAATTGGGGACTTACACAGATACGCAGTATTTT

V: TRBV10-3
D: NA
J: TRBJ2-7
size: few
CDR3: CAISGDRTNYEQYF
DNA: TGTGCCATCAGTGGAGACAGGACCAACTACGAGCAGTACTTC

V: TRBV4-2
D: NA
J: TRBJ2-1
size: NA
CDR3: CASSQRQDNEQFF
DNA: TGTGCCAGCAGCCAAAGACAAGACAATGAGCAGTTCTTC

V: TRBV4-2
D: NA
J: TRBJ1-5
size: many
CDR3: CASSQRAGLNQPQHF
DNA: TGTGCCAGCAGCCAACGGGCAGGGTTAAATCAGCCCCAGCATTTT

V: TRBV10-3
D: NA
J: TRBJ2-5
size: NA
CDR3: CAISGRAWGTQETQYF
DNA: TGTGCCATCTCCGGCAGGGCCTGGGGGACCCAAGAGACCCAGTACTTC

V: TRBV6-1
D: NA
J: TRBJ1-2
size: NA
CDR3: CASKVSTANYGYTF
DNA: TGTGCCAGCAAGGTCTCCACAGCTAACTATGGCTACACCTTC

V: TRBV19
D: NA
J: TRBJ2-2
size: NA
CDR3: CASSILQGWTGELFF
DNA: TGTGCCAGTAGTATCCTCCAGGGTTGGACCGGGGAGCTGTTTTTT

V: TRBV29-1
D: NA
J: TRBJ2-1
size: few
CDR3: CSVVTSGNEQFF
DNA: TGCAGCGTTGTCACTAGTGGAAATGAGCAGTTCTTC

V: TRBV5-1
D: TRBD1
J: TRBJ2-1
size: NA
CDR3: CASSLVGQGATSSYNEQFF
DNA: TGCGCCAGCAGCTTGGTGGGACAGGGGGCAACAAGCTCCTACAATGAGCAGTTCTTC

V: TRBV7-8
D: NA
J: TRBJ2-1
size: few
CDR3: CASSPVGPGSYNEQFF
DNA: TGTGCCAGCAGCCCAGTGGGGCCGGGCTCCTACAATGAGCAGTTCTTC

V: TRBV7-9
D: NA
J: TRBJ2-5
size: NA
CDR3: CASSRGTPETQYF
DNA: TGTGCCAGCAGCCGCGGGACTCCAGAGACCCAGTACTTC

V: TRBV6-5
D: NA
J: TRBJ2-7
size: NA
CDR3: CASSYLSGGLGEQYF
DNA: TGTGCCAGCAGTTACTTGAGTGGAGGGCTTGGCGAGCAGTACTTC

V: TRBV7-2
D: NA
J: TRBJ2-1
size: NA
CDR3: CASSLVFLLGNEQFF
DNA: TGTGCCAGCAGCTTAGTGTTCCTTCTGGGAAATGAGCAGTTCTTC